The entry that follows covers one T cell receptor (beta chain) sequence. The table lists this clonotype with many counts. The specificity of this receptor is unknown. One base away there is no much larger clone; base qualities are not given. Receptors were amplified or captured by 5' RACE. Reads for this sample came from an Illumina HiSeq 2500. A second roughly 6 to 12 cycle PCR used a sample-barcoded 5' primer and a J-beta primer mix. A unique molecular identifier was introduced onto each TCR beta cDNA molecule by a template-switch 5' adaptor carrying 12 random nucleotides. Each sample yielded at least 2.5 million CDR3-containing paired-end reads. First-strand cDNA synthesis was performed from all RNA using the Mint cDNA synthesis kit, with priming by a TRBC-specific oligonucleotide. Following uracil-DNA glycosylase treatment, a first 18-cycle PCR with universal primers M1SS and BC2_uni_R was performed on all cDNA. The study's processing was this. For normalization, 1 million high-quality reads, each with a distinct molecular identifier, were randomly selected from each sample. Instead of being binned into consensus sequences, reads that shared molecular identifiers were thrown out. MiTCR, run with a Q25 quality threshold and the strictest error-elimination algorithm, handled CDR3 identification, clonotype clustering and error correction. A nonparametric unseen species model using Euler transformation provided a lower-bound estimate of total TCR beta diversity. TCRdb passed the public sequencing reads through fastp at Q25 and MiXCR, retaining productive beta sequences. CDR3 protein duplicates are merged, each entry listing the most common genes and DNA. These V and J calls are TCRdb output, not the study's own analysis. The sample table holds about 780,000 distinct CDR3 sequences, of which about 46% were seen once. Roughly 18% of the sample rests with the top ten.

The roughly 37 donors, aged about 6 to 100 years, were systemically healthy Caucasian individuals from Russia. Roughly 10 milliliters of peripheral blood were drawn from each donor into EDTA-treated Vacutainer tubes. Ficoll-Paque density-gradient centrifugation was used to isolate PBMCs, with at least 6.5 million per sample. Trizol reagent was used to extract total RNA from the PBMCs, yielding at least 5 micrograms per sample. For every donor, flow cytometry on a PBMC aliquot measured the percentage of naive CD45RAhigh/CD27high T cells. These data are taken from a study of blood T cells in healthy people across ages (dated by TCRdb to the mid-2010s). For the study in its entirety: In model experiments, template switching captured about one uniquely barcoded TCR beta cDNA molecule for every two T cells. Age-related changes in TCR beta repertoire diversity were measured in the study by deep sequencing normalized with unique cDNA molecular identifiers. Four age groups were formed from the donors: young (average about 15 years), middle-aged (approximately 42), aged (approximately 60) and long-lived (around 80). To avoid experimental bias, donors of different ages were randomly spread across the sequencing lanes. The study analyzed two additional independent replicas of 1 million unique cDNA reads from the same blood draw for two donors, one aged 18 to 30 and one aged 80 or older.

The germline V gene provides CDR1 SGHDN and CDR2 FVKESK. The CDR3 sequence holds 15 residues, the cysteine and phenylalanine included. Only the CDR3 DNA is retained, 45 bases long and in frame from the first base. V loses 1 base, J loses 3 bases, and the germline ends lie 13 bases apart. The investigation overall reported the following: Observed TCR beta diversity per million T cells fell roughly linearly with age, and a significant reduction was already apparent by age roughly 40. Compared with the aged group, more naive CD4+ T cells, fewer expanded clones and increased TCR diversity were shown by the long-lived group, suggesting age selection. Estimates of total diversity from one million sequenced T cells were regarded as lower bounds and underestimates. There was a strong correlation between observed TCR beta diversity and the percentage of naive T cells measured by flow cytometry. Conclusive comparison of naive and antigen-experienced compartments was prevented by the profiling of bulk unsorted PBMCs. Donor CMV infection status was unknown, potentially confounding age-related changes in expanded clonotypes.

The receptor was derived from a man at least 80 years old in good health. The sequencing input was blood. The sequence is built from TRBV14 and TRBJ2-7; the D segment may tentatively be TRBD1 or TRBD2, each giving 5 matched bases. The CDR3 has the sequence CASSQGRGTVYEQYF. In nucleotides, the sequence is TGTGCCAGCAGCCAAGGACGAGGGACGGTCTACGAGCAGTACTTC.